This is a list of T cell receptor beta chains from one sample in a study of cytomegalovirus exposure and HLA in healthy donors. Repertoires were generated with immunoSEQ multiplex PCR, while TCRdb's copy carries only in-frame clones and drops some. The data show roughly 250,000 clones, almost 90% seen once. The source material was PBMCs. Every receptor here comes from a woman between 18 and 30 years old in good health and CMV-seronegative. Both conserved end residues are part of each CDR3. Fields, in order: clone size, J gene, D gene, V gene, CDR3 protein, CDR3 DNA. The D gene is left open where the match is weak. Only some rows state a clone size, as once, few, many or a class for expanded clones.

clone_size: NA
j_call: TRBJ2-1
d_call: TRBD2
v_call: TRBV19
cdr3_aa: CALAGNYYNEQFF
cdr3_nt: TGTGCCTTAGCGGGCAACTACTACAATGAGCAGTTCTTC

clone_size: NA
j_call: TRBJ1-3
d_call: NA
v_call: TRBV5-1
cdr3_aa: CASSLDRSGNTIYF
cdr3_nt: TGCGCCAGCAGCTTGGACAGGTCTGGAAACACCATATATTTT

clone_size: NA
j_call: TRBJ2-7
d_call: NA
v_call: TRBV5-5
cdr3_aa: CASSLTRTKTDEQYF
cdr3_nt: TGTGCCAGCAGCTTAACGAGGACTAAAACGGACGAGCAGTACTTC

clone_size: NA
j_call: TRBJ1-5
d_call: NA
v_call: TRBV4-2
cdr3_aa: CASSPTGDSNQPQHF
cdr3_nt: TGTGCCAGCAGCCCGACAGGCGATAGCAATCAGCCCCAGCATTTT

clone_size: NA
j_call: TRBJ1-2
d_call: NA
v_call: TRBV4-1
cdr3_aa: CASSQVTGPLGGYTF
cdr3_nt: TGCGCCAGCAGCCAAGTAACAGGGCCTCTGGGCGGCTACACCTTC

clone_size: NA
j_call: TRBJ1-1
d_call: NA
v_call: TRBV7-6
cdr3_aa: CASTQGLVNTEAFF
cdr3_nt: TGTGCCAGCACCCAGGGGCTTGTGAACACTGAAGCTTTCTTT

clone_size: NA
j_call: TRBJ1-1
d_call: NA
v_call: TRBV19
cdr3_aa: CASSPRTATEAFF
cdr3_nt: TGTGCCAGTAGCCCCAGGACAGCCACTGAAGCTTTCTTT

clone_size: NA
j_call: TRBJ2-2
d_call: TRBD1
v_call: TRBV5-1
cdr3_aa: CASRSPGTGSTGELFF
cdr3_nt: TGCGCCAGCAGAAGCCCCGGGACAGGGAGCACCGGGGAGCTGTTTTTT

clone_size: few
j_call: TRBJ1-2
d_call: TRBD1
v_call: TRBV18
cdr3_aa: CASSPETGVGYTF
cdr3_nt: TGTGCCAGCTCACCTGAGACAGGGGTGGGCTACACCTTC

clone_size: NA
j_call: TRBJ1-4
d_call: TRBD1
v_call: TRBV28
cdr3_aa: CASSYTRQGLARGLFF
cdr3_nt: TGTGCCAGCAGTTACACCAGACAGGGGCTCGCAAGAGGGCTGTTTTTT

clone_size: NA
j_call: TRBJ1-2
d_call: TRBD1
v_call: TRBV14
cdr3_aa: CASSQGQGVYGYTF
cdr3_nt: TGTGCCAGCAGCCAAGGACAGGGGGTCTATGGCTACACCTTC

clone_size: NA
j_call: TRBJ2-5
d_call: TRBD2
v_call: TRBV4-2
cdr3_aa: CASSQEGLAGGYQETQYF
cdr3_nt: TGTGCCAGCAGCCAAGAAGGGCTAGCGGGGGGGTACCAAGAGACCCAGTACTTC

clone_size: NA
j_call: TRBJ2-7
d_call: NA
v_call: TRBV7-5
cdr3_aa: CARSSDREQPYEQYF
cdr3_nt: TGTGCCAGAAGCTCCGACAGAGAACAACCCTACGAGCAGTACTTC

clone_size: NA
j_call: TRBJ2-7
d_call: TRBD2
v_call: TRBV7-2
cdr3_aa: CASSLELAGGYEQYF
cdr3_nt: TGTGCCAGCAGCTTGGAACTAGCGGGGGGTTACGAGCAGTACTTC

clone_size: NA
j_call: TRBJ2-7
d_call: NA
v_call: TRBV6-1
cdr3_aa: CASSGLRAGVSYEQYF
cdr3_nt: TGTGCCAGCAGTGGTTTACGGGCAGGGGTCTCCTACGAGCAGTACTTC

clone_size: NA
j_call: TRBJ2-3
d_call: TRBD2
v_call: TRBV4-1
cdr3_aa: CASSQLAGTTDTQYF
cdr3_nt: TGCGCCAGCAGCCAATTAGCGGGGACCACAGATACGCAGTATTTT

clone_size: NA
j_call: TRBJ2-5
d_call: NA
v_call: TRBV18
cdr3_aa: CASSPPSQGQTQYF
cdr3_nt: TGTGCCAGCTCACCACCGAGCCAGGGGCAGACCCAGTACTTC

clone_size: NA
j_call: TRBJ2-3
d_call: TRBD2
v_call: TRBV27
cdr3_aa: CASSGGSGGSTDTQYF
cdr3_nt: TGTGCCAGCAGTGGAGGGAGCGGGGGAAGCACAGATACGCAGTATTTT

clone_size: NA
j_call: TRBJ2-2
d_call: TRBD1
v_call: TRBV27
cdr3_aa: CASSLGTGLTGELFF
cdr3_nt: TGTGCCAGCAGTTTAGGGACAGGTTTGACCGGGGAGCTGTTTTTT

clone_size: NA
j_call: TRBJ2-7
d_call: NA
v_call: TRBV2
cdr3_aa: CASSAQGYEQYF
cdr3_nt: TGTGCCAGCAGTGCACAGGGATACGAGCAGTACTTC

clone_size: NA
j_call: TRBJ2-7
d_call: NA
v_call: TRBV4-1
cdr3_aa: CASSQEANYEQYF
cdr3_nt: TGCGCCAGCAGCCAAGAAGCCAACTACGAGCAGTACTTC

clone_size: NA
j_call: TRBJ2-2
d_call: NA
v_call: TRBV18
cdr3_aa: CASSPGFAATGNTGELFF
cdr3_nt: TGTGCCAGCTCACCCGGGTTTGCCGCGACGGGGAACACCGGGGAGCTGTTTTTT

clone_size: NA
j_call: TRBJ1-5
d_call: TRBD1
v_call: TRBV5-4
cdr3_aa: CASSWSQGERMYSNQPQHF
cdr3_nt: TGTGCCAGCAGTTGGTCCCAGGGGGAAAGGATGTATAGCAATCAGCCCCAGCATTTT

clone_size: NA
j_call: TRBJ2-5
d_call: TRBD2
v_call: TRBV7-2
cdr3_aa: CASSSAGGMETQYF
cdr3_nt: TGTGCCAGCAGCTCAGCGGGGGGGATGGAGACCCAGTACTTC

clone_size: NA
j_call: TRBJ1-1
d_call: TRBD1
v_call: TRBV5-1
cdr3_aa: CASSPPRGPTLNTEAFF
cdr3_nt: TGCGCCAGCAGCCCCCCAAGGGGGCCAACCCTGAACACTGAAGCTTTCTTT

clone_size: NA
j_call: TRBJ2-1
d_call: TRBD2
v_call: TRBV4-1
cdr3_aa: CASSHNLKTSINEQFF
cdr3_nt: TGCGCCAGCAGCCATAATCTCAAGACTAGCATCAATGAGCAGTTCTTC

clone_size: few
j_call: TRBJ1-6
d_call: TRBD1
v_call: TRBV25-1
cdr3_aa: CASSEWDSEFSNSPLHF
cdr3_nt: TGTGCCAGCAGTGAGTGGGACAGCGAGTTCTCTAATTCACCCCTCCACTTT

clone_size: NA
j_call: TRBJ1-1
d_call: NA
v_call: TRBV7-9
cdr3_aa: CASSRRTEAFF
cdr3_nt: TGTGCCAGCAGCCGTAGGACAGAAGCTTTCTTT

clone_size: NA
j_call: TRBJ1-5
d_call: NA
v_call: TRBV21-1
cdr3_aa: CASSKAPGGSNQPQHF
cdr3_nt: TGTGCCAGCAGCAAAGCGCCAGGGGGTAGCAATCAGCCCCAGCATTTT

clone_size: NA
j_call: TRBJ1-2
d_call: NA
v_call: TRBV19
cdr3_aa: CASSLTGGNYGYTF
cdr3_nt: TGTGCCAGTAGTTTGACAGGAGGAAACTATGGCTACACCTTC

clone_size: NA
j_call: TRBJ1-2
d_call: TRBD1
v_call: TRBV9
cdr3_aa: CASSLGQYYGYTF
cdr3_nt: TGTGCCAGCAGCCTGGGACAGTACTATGGCTACACCTTC

clone_size: NA
j_call: TRBJ2-2
d_call: TRBD2
v_call: TRBV28
cdr3_aa: CASSKTSGGVAGELFF
cdr3_nt: TGTGCCAGCAGTAAAACTAGCGGGGGGGTCGCCGGGGAGCTGTTTTTT

clone_size: NA
j_call: TRBJ1-1
d_call: TRBD1
v_call: TRBV25-1
cdr3_aa: CASSGRKGQRMNTEAFF
cdr3_nt: TGTGCCAGCAGTGGACGTAAGGGACAGAGGATGAACACTGAAGCTTTCTTT

clone_size: once
j_call: TRBJ2-3
d_call: TRBD2
v_call: TRBV5-1
cdr3_aa: CASSLELAVSTDTQYF
cdr3_nt: TGCGCCAGCAGCTTGGAACTAGCGGTTAGCACAGATACGCAGTATTTT

clone_size: NA
j_call: TRBJ2-2
d_call: NA
v_call: TRBV9
cdr3_aa: CASSAGTSNTGELFF
cdr3_nt: TGTGCCAGCAGCGCCGGGACTTCAAACACCGGGGAGCTGTTTTTT

clone_size: NA
j_call: TRBJ2-7
d_call: NA
v_call: TRBV7-2
cdr3_aa: CASSKLTRAISYEQYF
cdr3_nt: TGTGCCAGCAGTAAGTTGACACGCGCGATCTCCTACGAGCAGTACTTC

clone_size: NA
j_call: TRBJ2-1
d_call: TRBD2
v_call: TRBV28
cdr3_aa: CASSLGLAGPGGEQFF
cdr3_nt: TGTGCCAGCAGTTTAGGGCTAGCGGGGCCCGGGGGTGAGCAGTTCTTC

clone_size: NA
j_call: TRBJ1-1
d_call: TRBD1
v_call: TRBV4-1
cdr3_aa: CASSKYRGEGTEAFF
cdr3_nt: TGCGCCAGCAGCAAATACAGGGGGGAGGGCACTGAAGCTTTCTTT

clone_size: NA
j_call: TRBJ1-1
d_call: TRBD1
v_call: TRBV4-1
cdr3_aa: CASSHDRGLRTEAFF
cdr3_nt: TGCGCCAGCAGCCACGACAGGGGATTACGGACTGAAGCTTTCTTT

clone_size: NA
j_call: TRBJ1-5
d_call: NA
v_call: TRBV7-9
cdr3_aa: CASSLDQSSQPQHF
cdr3_nt: TGTGCCAGCAGCTTAGATCAGTCTTCGCAGCCCCAGCATTTT

clone_size: NA
j_call: TRBJ1-5
d_call: NA
v_call: TRBV7-8
cdr3_aa: CASSFQGMAEGNQPQHF
cdr3_nt: TGTGCCAGCAGCTTTCAGGGGATGGCGGAGGGCAATCAGCCCCAGCATTTT

clone_size: once
j_call: TRBJ2-3
d_call: NA
v_call: TRBV14
cdr3_aa: CASSQQTAATGSDTQYF
cdr3_nt: TGTGCCAGCAGCCAACAGACAGCCGCGACTGGTTCAGATACGCAGTATTTT

clone_size: NA
j_call: TRBJ1-5
d_call: TRBD1
v_call: TRBV2
cdr3_aa: CASSSGRGLDQPQHF
cdr3_nt: TGTGCCAGCAGTTCGGGCAGGGGGCTCGATCAGCCCCAGCATTTT

clone_size: NA
j_call: TRBJ1-1
d_call: NA
v_call: TRBV27
cdr3_aa: CASSFYPGLNTEAFF
cdr3_nt: TGTGCCAGCAGTTTTTATCCTGGGCTGAACACTGAAGCTTTCTTT